What follows are 8 T cell receptor beta chains derived from one specimen sequenced in a study of CD4 and CD8 cells across lung adenocarcinoma regions. Via MiXCR, TCRdb re-called the PCR reads, giving one row per CDR3 protein. The sample carries about 7,600 distinct CDR3 sequences, 45% to 50% recorded once. Material for sequencing was CD8+ T cells from the center of a lung tumor. These receptors were taken from a male donor with lung adenocarcinoma. The CD4 and CD8 labels of this study may be unreliable.

V and J are TRBV6-5 and TRBJ2-1; 8 bases agree with TRBD2. V lost 2 bases to trimming and J lost 9 bases; unmatched junction nucleotides: 6. This CDR3 comprises 14 residues. Germline values: CDR1 MNHEY, CDR2 SVGAGI. Here the CDR3 reads CASSYGTRIFEQFF. CDR3 DNA: TGTGCCAGCAGTTACGGGACTAGGATATTTGAGCAGTTCTTC.

V usage is TRBV4-1 and J usage is TRBJ2-2, with 11 bases identical to TRBD1. The V and J ends lost 0 bases and 7 bases, in that order; junction bases with no gene match: 10. The CDR3 is made up of 18 amino acids. Germline V lookup: CDR1 MGHRA, CDR2 YSYEKL. The CDR3 here is CASSQEPAGTGGFGELFF. Written as DNA, the CDR3 is TGCGCCAGCAGCCAAGAGCCCGCGGGGACAGGGGGTTTCGGGGAGCTGTTTTTT.

This clonotype was observed at least ten times. V and J are TRBV6-1 and TRBJ2-2, with a tentative D call TRBD2 (5 bases). The V end was cut by 2 bases, the J end by 1 base, with 8 bases between. Per germline, CDR1 MNHNS and CDR2 SASEGT. The CDR3 has 15 residues. CDR3 in DNA: TGTGCCAGCAGTGAACTGGGGAGGAACACCGGGGAGCTGTTTTTT. Protein: CASSELGRNTGELFF.

Ten or more counts support this clonotype. This rearrangement joins TRBV7-6 to TRBJ2-1; D unresolved. Germline V lookup: CDR1 SGHVS, CDR2 FNYEAQ. Trimming stripped 2 bases from V and 9 bases from J, with 14 bases between. The CDR3 contains 14 residues. For the CDR3, the DNA is TGTGCCAGCAGCTTAAGCCCTAGGTCCGGTGAGCAGTTCTTC. Amino acids: CASSLSPRSGEQFF.

This clonotype was counted at least ten times. In DNA, the CDR3 is TGTGCCAGCAGTGAAGAGGGCGGATATCAGCCCCAGCATTTT. Its translation is CASSEEGGYQPQHF. The rearrangement joins TRBV6-1 to TRBJ1-5; D is ambiguous. V lost 1 base, J lost 5 bases, and 9 bases lay in between. Germline V gene data show CDR1 as MNHNS and CDR2 as SASEGT. The length of the CDR3 is 14 residues.

This clonotype was found once. One junction end disagrees with the germline gene, perhaps due to a read error. V and J are TRBV10-1 and TRBJ2-3; perhaps D is TRBD1 or TRBD2 (6 bases each). From germline, CDR1 is WNHNN and CDR2 SYGVQD (reference sequence). The CDR3 runs to 15 residues. CDR3 DNA: TGCGGCAGCGAACGGGGGTTGCGGGACAAAGACACGCAGTATTTC. As protein: CGSERGLRDKDTQYF.

This clonotype was seen many times. V gene TRBV6-1 combines with J gene TRBJ2-4; D gene unclear. The CDR3 has 13 amino acids. Germline V gives CDR1 MNHNS, CDR2 SASEGT. The ends were cut back, 5 bases at V and 5 bases at J, with 10 bases in the middle. The CDR3 is CASSPGGQNIQYF. CDR3 DNA sequence: TGTGCCAGCAGTCCGGGTGGCCAAAACATTCAGTACTTC.

This chain connects TRBV10-2 to TRBJ2-6; D not certain. The germline V gene encodes CDR1 WSHSY and CDR2 SAAADI. Trimming cost V 10 bases and J 2 bases, with 9 bases left between them. This CDR3 is 13 amino acids long. DNA for the CDR3: TGCGCCACCACTTATCCTGGGGCCAACGTCCTGACTTTC. It encodes CATTYPGANVLTF.